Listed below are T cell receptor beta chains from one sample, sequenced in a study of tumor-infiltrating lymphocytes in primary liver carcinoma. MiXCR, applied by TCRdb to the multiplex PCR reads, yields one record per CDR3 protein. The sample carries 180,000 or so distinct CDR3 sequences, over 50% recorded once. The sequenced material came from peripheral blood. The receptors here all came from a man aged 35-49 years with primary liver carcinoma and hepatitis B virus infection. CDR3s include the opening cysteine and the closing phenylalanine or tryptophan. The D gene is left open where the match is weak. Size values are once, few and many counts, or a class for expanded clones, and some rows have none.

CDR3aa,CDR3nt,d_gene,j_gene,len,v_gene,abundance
CASSHLVGGDTIYF,TGCGCCAGCAGCCATTTGGTTGGGGGGGACACCATATATTTT,.,TRBJ1-3,14,TRBV4-1,.
CASSQQGGQPQHF,TGTGCCAGCAGCCAACAGGGAGGTCAGCCCCAGCATTTT,.,TRBJ1-5,13,TRBV6-1,.
CASRPGTSGAYEQYF,TGTGCCAGCAGACCCGGGACTAGCGGGGCGTACGAGCAGTACTTC,TRBD2,TRBJ2-7,15,TRBV6-2/TRBV6-3,many
CPSSYSANQETPYF,TGTCCCAGCAGTTACTCAGCAAACCAAGAGACCCCGTACTTC,.,TRBJ2-5,14,TRBV6-6,.
CASSLKSSGVGTYEQYF,TGTGCCAGCAGTTTAAAGTCTAGCGGAGTAGGGACCTACGAGCAGTACTTC,TRBD2,TRBJ2-7,17,TRBV12-3/TRBV12-4,.
CASSLEQYNEQFF,TGTGCCAGCAGCTTAGAACAGTACAATGAGCAGTTCTTC,.,TRBJ2-1,13,TRBV7-9,.
CASSSGTVTYEQYF,TGTGCCAGCAGCTCCGGGACAGTTACTTACGAGCAGTACTTC,TRBD1,TRBJ2-7,14,TRBV13,.
CASSRIVAGGNIQYF,TGTGCCAGCAGCCGAATCGTCGCGGGCGGGAACATTCAGTACTTC,.,TRBJ2-4,15,TRBV6-2/TRBV6-3,.
CSVERAGGNTGELFF,TGCAGCGTTGAACGAGCGGGAGGGAACACCGGGGAGCTGTTTTTT,TRBD2,TRBJ2-2,15,TRBV29-1,few
CSVTRYRWRETQYF,TGCAGCGTGACCCGTTACAGGTGGCGGGAGACCCAGTACTTC,.,TRBJ2-5,14,TRBV29-1,.
CARSFQGYEQYF,TGTGCAAGGAGCTTTCAGGGCTACGAGCAGTACTTC,.,TRBJ2-7,12,TRBV11-1,.
CASSLRDSSGKQYF,TGTGCCAGCAGCCTCCGGGACAGCAGCGGGAAGCAGTACTTC,.,TRBJ2-7,14,TRBV11-2,.
CASSPTMDGGDTQYF,TGTGCCAGCAGTCCCACCATGGACGGGGGGGATACGCAGTATTTT,TRBD2,TRBJ2-3,15,TRBV6-5,.
CASSLGGTSYGYTF,TGTGCCAGCAGTTTGGGCGGGACGTCCTATGGCTACACATTC,.,TRBJ1-2,14,TRBV28,.
CASSLGAGGSEQFF,TGTGCCAGCAGTTTGGGCGCGGGAGGGAGTGAGCAGTTCTTC,TRBD2,TRBJ2-1,14,TRBV28,few
CRVAGGGSGSSYNEQFF,TGCAGGGTTGCCGGTGGGGGGAGCGGGAGCTCCTACAATGAGCAGTTCTTC,TRBD2,TRBJ2-1,17,TRBV29-1,.
CAITSSGTSAGYTF,TGTGCCATTACATCTTCTGGGACTTCTGCTGGCTACACCTTC,.,TRBJ1-2,14,TRBV10-3,.
CASSLTGRVAVF,TGTGCCAGCAGCTTAACGGGACGGGTGGCAGTCTTC,.,TRBJ2-1,12,TRBV7-8,.
CSARGAGSSYEQYF,TGCAGCGCCAGGGGGGCAGGGAGCTCCTACGAGCAGTACTTC,.,TRBJ2-7,14,TRBV29-1,.
CASTSTTGLGEKLFF,TGTGCCAGCACCTCCACGACAGGGTTGGGTGAAAAACTGTTTTTT,TRBD1,TRBJ1-4,15,TRBV28,.
CSTLFSGLSPYNEQLF,TGCAGCACCCTCTTCTCCGGACTCTCGCCCTACAATGAGCAGCTCTTC,.,TRBJ2-1,16,TRBV29-1,.
CASSLAEGPNEQFF,TGTGCCAGCAGTTTAGCGGAAGGCCCCAATGAGCAGTTCTTC,.,TRBJ2-1,14,TRBV12-3/TRBV12-4,.
CANSGRQVVYNEQFF,TGTGCCAACAGTGGGAGACAGGTAGTCTACAATGAGCAGTTCTTC,.,TRBJ2-1,15,TRBV6-1,.
CASSYSGTSWVYNEQYF,TGTGCCAGCAGTTACTCCGGGACTAGCTGGGTCTACAATGAGCAGTACTTC,TRBD2,TRBJ2-7,17,TRBV6-6,.
CATGRVGQNIQYF,TGTGCCACTGGCAGGGTTGGTCAAAACATTCAGTACTTC,.,TRBJ2-4,13,TRBV11-2,.
CSVEVSTLKSYGYTF,TGCAGCGTTGAAGTGTCGACCCTAAAGTCCTATGGCTACACCTTC,.,TRBJ1-2,15,TRBV29-1,.
CASGSGSSREQFF,TGTGCTAGTGGTAGCGGGAGTTCCCGTGAGCAGTTCTTC,TRBD2,TRBJ2-1,13,TRBV12-5,.
CASSRGYRSSNEKLFF,TGTGCCAGCAGCCGTGGTTACCGCTCGTCTAATGAAAAACTGTTTTTT,.,TRBJ1-4,16,TRBV12-3/TRBV12-4,.
CASSDLEGTQYF,TGTGCCAGCAGTGACCTAGAGGGTACGCAGTATTTT,.,TRBJ2-3,12,TRBV2,.
CASSQEGDLDEQFF,TGTGCCAGCAGCCAAGAAGGAGATCTCGATGAGCAGTTCTTC,.,TRBJ2-1,14,TRBV4-2,.
CASSFRIARGNTEAFF,TGTGCCAGCAGTTTCCGCATCGCCAGGGGGAACACTGAAGCTTTCTTT,.,TRBJ1-1,16,TRBV28,.
CASAVAGRAETQYF,TGTGCCAGCGCTGTGGCCGGCAGGGCAGAGACCCAGTACTTC,.,TRBJ2-5,14,TRBV12-3/TRBV12-4,.
CASCWGGTKVTQYF,TGTGCCAGTTGCTGGGGCGGGACTAAGGTGACCCAGTACTTC,TRBD2,TRBJ2-5,14,TRBV12-3/TRBV12-4,.
CASSLSHGNTEAFF,TGTGCCAGCAGCTTATCTCACGGGAACACTGAAGCTTTCTTT,.,TRBJ1-1,14,TRBV7-9,few
CASGLSQDPDTQYF,TGTGCTAGTGGTTTGTCACAGGACCCAGATACGCAGTATTTT,.,TRBJ2-3,14,TRBV12-5,.
CASSDLWTSGPGETQYF,TGTGCCAGCAGTGACCTTTGGACTAGCGGTCCTGGGGAGACTCAGTACTTC,TRBD2,TRBJ2-5,17,TRBV6-1,.
CASSISGLAGGPSKNIQYF,TGTGCCAGTAGTATATCAGGACTAGCGGGAGGGCCGTCCAAAAACATTCAGTACTTC,TRBD2,TRBJ2-4,19,TRBV19,.
CASSLVGVTGSNQPQHF,TGTGCCAGCAGCTTAGTAGGGGTAACAGGGAGCAATCAGCCCCAGCATTTT,.,TRBJ1-5,17,TRBV11-2,.
CASSTFYEQYF,TGTGCCAGCAGTACCTTCTACGAGCAGTACTTC,.,TRBJ2-7,11,TRBV11-2,many
CAISESVQSYGYTF,TGTGCCATCAGTGAGTCGGTACAGTCCTATGGCTACACCTTC,.,TRBJ1-2,14,TRBV10-3,.
CASSSTRGETQYF,TGTGCCAGCAGCAGTACTAGAGGCGAGACCCAGTACTTC,.,TRBJ2-5,13,TRBV11-2,medium-sized
CASSLVGTLYVQYF,TGTGCCAGCAGCTTAGTAGGGACCCTCTACGTGCAGTACTTC,.,TRBJ2-7,14,TRBV11-1,.
CASSITGGGGRSQFF,TGTGCCAGCAGCATAACCGGGGGTGGTGGGCGGAGTCAGTTCTTC,.,TRBJ2-1,15,TRBV11-2,.
CSGRTGNSGNTIYF,TGCAGCGGGCGGACAGGGAACTCTGGAAACACCATATATTTT,TRBD1,TRBJ1-3,14,TRBV29-1,.
CASSRDRAAYEQYF,TGCGCCAGCAGCAGGGACAGAGCGGCCTACGAGCAGTACTTC,TRBD1,TRBJ2-7,14,TRBV5-1,few
CVSSFSRDYTDTQYF,TGTGTCAGCAGCTTTTCCCGAGACTACACAGATACGCAGTATTTT,.,TRBJ2-3,15,TRBV11-2,.
CASIPIRRVRRASYEQYF,TGTGCCAGCATCCCTATTAGGAGGGTACGTAGGGCTTCCTACGAGCAGTACTTC,.,TRBJ2-7,18,TRBV11-2,.
CVSSQGTDNEKQFF,TGTGTCAGCAGCCAAGGGACAGATAATGAAAAACAGTTTTTT,TRBD1,TRBJ1-4,14,TRBV4-2,once
CASGGSTDTQYF,TGCGCCAGCGGTGGGTCCACAGATACGCAGTATTTT,.,TRBJ2-3,12,TRBV10-1,.